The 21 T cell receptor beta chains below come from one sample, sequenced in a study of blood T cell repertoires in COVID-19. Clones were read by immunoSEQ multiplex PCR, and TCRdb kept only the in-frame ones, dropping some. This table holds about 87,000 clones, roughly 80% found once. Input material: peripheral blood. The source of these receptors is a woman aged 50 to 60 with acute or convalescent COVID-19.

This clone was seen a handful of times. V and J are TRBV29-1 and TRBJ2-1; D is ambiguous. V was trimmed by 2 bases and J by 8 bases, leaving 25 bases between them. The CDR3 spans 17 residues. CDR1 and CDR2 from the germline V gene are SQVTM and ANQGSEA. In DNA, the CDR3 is TGCAGCGTTGAATCTGCGACGACAATCCGGAATGGTGATGAGCAGTTCTTC. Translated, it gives CSVESATTIRNGDEQFF.

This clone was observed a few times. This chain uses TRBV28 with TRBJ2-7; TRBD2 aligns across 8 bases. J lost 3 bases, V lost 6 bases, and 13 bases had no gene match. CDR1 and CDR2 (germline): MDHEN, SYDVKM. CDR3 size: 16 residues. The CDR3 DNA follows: TGTGCCAGCAGCCACGGGAGGGGTTCGGTAAGCTACGAGCAGTACTTC. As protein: CASSHGRGSVSYEQYF. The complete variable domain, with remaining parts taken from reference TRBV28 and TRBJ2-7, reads DVKVTQSSRYLVKRTGEKVFLECVQDMDHENMFWYRQDPGLGLRLIYFSYDVKMKEKGDIPEGYSVSREKKERFSLILESASTNQTSMYLCASSHGRGSVSYEQYFGPGTRLTVT.

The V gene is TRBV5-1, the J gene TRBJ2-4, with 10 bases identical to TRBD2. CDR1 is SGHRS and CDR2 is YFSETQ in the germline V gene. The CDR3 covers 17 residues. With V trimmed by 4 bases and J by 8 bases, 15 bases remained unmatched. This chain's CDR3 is CASSPLTSGGVIDIQYF. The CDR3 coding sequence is TGCGCCAGCAGCCCCCTGACGAGCGGGGGGGTTATTGACATTCAGTACTTC.

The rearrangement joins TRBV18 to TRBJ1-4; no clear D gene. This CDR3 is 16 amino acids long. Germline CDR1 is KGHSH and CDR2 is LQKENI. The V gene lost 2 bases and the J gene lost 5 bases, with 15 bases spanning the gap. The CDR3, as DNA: TGTGCCAGCTCACCAGTCAATACAGAGTTCAATGAAAAACTGTTTTTT. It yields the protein CASSPVNTEFNEKLFF.

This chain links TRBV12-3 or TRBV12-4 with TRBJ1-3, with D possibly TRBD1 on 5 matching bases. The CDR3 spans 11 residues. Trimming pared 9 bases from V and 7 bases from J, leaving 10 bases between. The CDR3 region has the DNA TGTGCCAGTTCCCAGGGTAACACCATATATTTT. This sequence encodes CASSQGNTIYF.

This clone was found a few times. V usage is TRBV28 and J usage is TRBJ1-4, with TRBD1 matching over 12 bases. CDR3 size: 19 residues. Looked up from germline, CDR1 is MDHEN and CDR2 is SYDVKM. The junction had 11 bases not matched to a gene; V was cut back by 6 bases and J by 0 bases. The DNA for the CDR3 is TGTGCCAGCAGCACACCCCCGGGACAGGGGGCCGCAACTAATGAAAAACTGTTTTTT. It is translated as CASSTPPGQGAATNEKLFF.

This chain's CDR3 is CASSLSGHLPEQYF. The CDR3 bases are TGTGCCAGCAGTTTGTCGGGACATTTACCCGAGCAGTACTTC. V gene TRBV6-6 combines with J gene TRBJ2-7; TRBD1 is a possible D gene (6 bases). The CDR3 runs to 14 residues. Germline V gene lookup returns CDR1 MNHNY and CDR2 SVGAGI (reference sequence). V lost 4 bases and J lost 6, with 16 bases in between.

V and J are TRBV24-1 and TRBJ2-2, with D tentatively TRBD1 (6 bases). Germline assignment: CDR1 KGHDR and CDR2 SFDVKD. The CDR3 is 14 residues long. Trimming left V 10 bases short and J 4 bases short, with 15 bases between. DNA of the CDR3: TGTGCCACGTCCCGGCAGGGGAGCACCGGGGAGCTGTTTTTT. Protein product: CATSRQGSTGELFF.

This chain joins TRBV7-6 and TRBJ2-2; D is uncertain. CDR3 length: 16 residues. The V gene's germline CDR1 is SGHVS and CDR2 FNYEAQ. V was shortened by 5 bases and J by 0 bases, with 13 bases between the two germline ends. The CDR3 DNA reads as TGTGCCAGCAGCCAAGTATCCGCGACGAACACCGGGGAGCTGTTTTTT. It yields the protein CASSQVSATNTGELFF. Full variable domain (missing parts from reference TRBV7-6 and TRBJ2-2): GAGVSQSPRYKVTKRGQDVALRCDPISGHVSLYWYRQALGQGPEFLTYFNYEAQQDKSGLPNDRFSAERPEGSISTLTIQRTEQRDSAMYRCASSQVSATNTGELFFGEGSRLTVL.

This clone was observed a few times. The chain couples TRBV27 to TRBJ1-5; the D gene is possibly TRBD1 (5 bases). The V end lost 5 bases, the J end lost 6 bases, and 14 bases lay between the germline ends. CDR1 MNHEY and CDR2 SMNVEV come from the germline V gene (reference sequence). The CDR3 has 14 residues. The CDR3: CASSPFQGSQPQHF. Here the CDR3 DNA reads TGTGCCAGCAGTCCCTTTCAGGGTTCTCAGCCCCAGCATTTT.

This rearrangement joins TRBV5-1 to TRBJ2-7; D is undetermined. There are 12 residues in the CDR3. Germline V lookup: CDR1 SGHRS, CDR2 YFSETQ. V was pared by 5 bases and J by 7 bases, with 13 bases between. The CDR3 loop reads CASSSNHGEQYF. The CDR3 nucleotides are TGCGCCAGCAGTTCCAATCACGGGGAGCAGTACTTC.

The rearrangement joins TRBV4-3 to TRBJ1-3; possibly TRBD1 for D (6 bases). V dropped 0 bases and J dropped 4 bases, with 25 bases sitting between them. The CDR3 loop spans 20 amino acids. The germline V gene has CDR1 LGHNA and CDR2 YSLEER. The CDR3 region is CASSQDWGRGSLFEGNTIYF. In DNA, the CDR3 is TGCGCCAGCAGCCAAGACTGGGGGCGCGGGTCCTTGTTCGAAGGAAACACCATATATTTT.

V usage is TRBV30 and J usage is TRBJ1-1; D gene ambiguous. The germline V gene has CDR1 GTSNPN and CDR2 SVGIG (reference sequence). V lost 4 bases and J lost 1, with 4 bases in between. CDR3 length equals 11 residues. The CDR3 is CAWIKNTEAFF. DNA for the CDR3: TGTGCCTGGATTAAGAACACTGAAGCTTTCTTT. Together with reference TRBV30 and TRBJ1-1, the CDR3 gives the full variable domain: SQTIHQWPATLVQPVGSPLSLECTVEGTSNPNLYWYRQAAGRGLQLLFYSVGIGQISSEVPQNLSASRPQDRQFILSSKKLLLSDSGFYLCAWIKNTEAFFGQGTRLTVV.

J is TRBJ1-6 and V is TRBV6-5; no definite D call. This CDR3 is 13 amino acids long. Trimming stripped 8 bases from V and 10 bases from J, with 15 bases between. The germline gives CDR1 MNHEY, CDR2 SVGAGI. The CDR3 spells CASQLGGGSPLHF. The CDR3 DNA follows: TGTGCCAGCCAGCTCGGAGGCGGCTCACCCCTCCACTTT.

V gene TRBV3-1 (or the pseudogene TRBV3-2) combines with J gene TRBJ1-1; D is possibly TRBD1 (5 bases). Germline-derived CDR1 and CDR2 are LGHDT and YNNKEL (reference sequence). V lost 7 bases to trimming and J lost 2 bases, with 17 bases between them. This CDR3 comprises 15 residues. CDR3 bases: TGTGCCAGCAACAGAAGAGAGACAGCCAACACTGAAGCTTTCTTT. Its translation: CASNRRETANTEAFF.

The CDR3 bases are TGTGCCAGCAGTTCGTCGGACAGGGGGTTTAGCAATCAGCCCCAGCATTTT. The encoded protein is CASSSSDRGFSNQPQHF. V is TRBV28 and J is TRBJ1-5, with 10 bases matching TRBD1. Germline V lookup: CDR1 MDHEN, CDR2 SYDVKM. This CDR3 region has 17 residues. V was pared by 4 bases and J by 0 bases, with 6 bases of the junction left unmatched.

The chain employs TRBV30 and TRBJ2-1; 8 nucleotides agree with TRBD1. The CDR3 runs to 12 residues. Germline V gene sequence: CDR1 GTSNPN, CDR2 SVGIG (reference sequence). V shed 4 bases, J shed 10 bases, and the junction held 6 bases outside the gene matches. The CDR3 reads CAWKTGATEQFF. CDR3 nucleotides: TGTGCCTGGAAGACAGGGGCTACGGAGCAGTTCTTC. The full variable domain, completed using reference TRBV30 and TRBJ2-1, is SQTIHQWPATLVQPVGSPLSLECTVEGTSNPNLYWYRQAAGRGLQLLFYSVGIGQISSEVPQNLSASRPQDRQFILSSKKLLLSDSGFYLCAWKTGATEQFFGPGTRLTVL.

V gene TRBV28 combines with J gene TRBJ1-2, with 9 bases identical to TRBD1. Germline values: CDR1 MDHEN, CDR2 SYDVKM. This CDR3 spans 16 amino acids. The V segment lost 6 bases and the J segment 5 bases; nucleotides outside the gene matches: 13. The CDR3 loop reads CASRSPSGTGIYGYTF. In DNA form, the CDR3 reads TGTGCCAGCAGATCACCTTCCGGGACAGGGATATATGGCTACACCTTC.

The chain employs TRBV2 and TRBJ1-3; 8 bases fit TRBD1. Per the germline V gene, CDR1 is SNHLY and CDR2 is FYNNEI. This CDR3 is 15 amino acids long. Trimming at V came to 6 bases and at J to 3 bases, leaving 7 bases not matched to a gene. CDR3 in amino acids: CASSAGTGVGNTIYF. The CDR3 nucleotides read TGTGCCAGCAGCGCCGGGACAGGCGTTGGAAACACCATATATTTT.

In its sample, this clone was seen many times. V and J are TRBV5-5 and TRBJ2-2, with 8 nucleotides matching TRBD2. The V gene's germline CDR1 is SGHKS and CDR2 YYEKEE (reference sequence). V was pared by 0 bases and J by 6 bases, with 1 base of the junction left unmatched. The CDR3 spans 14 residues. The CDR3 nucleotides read TGTGCCAGCAGCTTGGAGCGGGGGCCCGGGGAGCTGTTTTTT. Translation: CASSLERGPGELFF.

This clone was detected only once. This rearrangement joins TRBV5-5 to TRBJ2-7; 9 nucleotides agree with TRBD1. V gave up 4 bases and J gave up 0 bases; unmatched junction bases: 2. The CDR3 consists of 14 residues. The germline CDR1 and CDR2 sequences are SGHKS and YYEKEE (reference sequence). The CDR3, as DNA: TGTGCCAGCAGCGAGACAGGGGGCTCCTACGAGCAGTACTTC. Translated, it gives CASSETGGSYEQYF.